These T cell receptor beta chains were read from a single sample in a study of cytomegalovirus exposure and HLA in healthy donors. Some clones are missing from TCRdb's copy, which holds only in-frame ones; the method was immunoSEQ multiplex PCR. The listing records some 120,000 clones. Sequencing used PBMCs. The origin of the receptors is a man between 18 and 35 years old in good health and CMV-seronegative. CDR3s include the opening cysteine and the closing phenylalanine or tryptophan. Each record gives: V gene, D gene, J gene, CDR3 DNA, CDR3 protein. D genes are given only for firm matches.

TRBV6-5	TRBD1	TRBJ2-7	TGTGCCAGCCGGGACAGGGGGTACGAGCAGTACTTC	CASRDRGYEQYF
TRBV18	.	TRBJ1-1	TGTGCCAGCTCACCACCCGGGGTGGGCACTGAAGCTTTCTTT	CASSPPGVGTEAFF
TRBV4-1	.	TRBJ1-3	TGCGCCAGCAGCCCTCAGACGGGGGGCTCTGGAAACACCATATATTTT	CASSPQTGGSGNTIYF
TRBV11-2	.	TRBJ2-5	TGTGCCAGCAGCTTAGCCCCCTATACCGGAGAGACCCAGTACTTC	CASSLAPYTGETQYF
TRBV5-6	TRBD1	TRBJ1-5	TGTGCCAGCAGCATTGGGACAGGTTGGAGCAATCAGCCCCAGCATTTT	CASSIGTGWSNQPQHF
TRBV27	TRBD2	TRBJ2-7	TGTGCCAGCAGTTTCAGCGGGAGCGGGTACGAGCAGTACTTC	CASSFSGSGYEQYF
TRBV10-1	.	TRBJ2-2	TGCGCCAGCAGTGAGTTAAGGGAGGATTTGACCGGGGAGCTGTTTTTT	CASSELREDLTGELFF
TRBV9	.	TRBJ2-2	TGTGCCAGCAGCGGAAGGGGGGGGGACACCGGGGAGCTGTTTTTT	CASSGRGGDTGELFF
TRBV27	.	TRBJ1-2	TGTGCCAGCCGGGGAGGGACGGATTATGGCTACACCTTC	CASRGGTDYGYTF
TRBV9	.	TRBJ1-1	TGTGCCAGCAGCGTAGGGGGGGTGAACACTGAAGCTTTCTTT	CASSVGGVNTEAFF
TRBV11-3	.	TRBJ2-1	TGTGCCAGCAGCAAGACTAGACTCCCCTCCTACAATGAGCAGTTCTTC	CASSKTRLPSYNEQFF
TRBV29-1	.	TRBJ1-1	TGCAGCGTTAACGGAGGTGGGGGACAGAACACTGAAGCTTTCTTT	CSVNGGGGQNTEAFF
TRBV5-4	TRBD2	TRBJ2-7	TGTGCCAGCAGCTTGGCCGGGGGGAGCTCCTACGAGCAGTACTTC	CASSLAGGSSYEQYF
TRBV5-1	.	TRBJ2-3	TGCGCCAGCAGCTTGTTTGGGGCGACAGATACGCAGTATTTT	CASSLFGATDTQYF
TRBV7-2	.	TRBJ1-1	TGTGCCAGCAGCGTCCGATTTGGCGGGGCCACTGAAGCTTTCTTT	CASSVRFGGATEAFF
TRBV27	.	TRBJ2-5	TGTGCCAGCAGTTTAAATAGCGGCAGGATCCAAGAGACCCAGTACTTC	CASSLNSGRIQETQYF
TRBV5-6	TRBD2	TRBJ2-7	TGTGCCAGCAGTTTCGGGGGCGGGGGGGCCTACGAGCAGTACTTC	CASSFGGGGAYEQYF
TRBV10-1	TRBD2	TRBJ2-7	TGCGCCAGCAGTGAGGCTAGCGGGGCCAACGAGCAGTACTTC	CASSEASGANEQYF
TRBV19	.	TRBJ2-7	TGTGCCAGTAGTGGAGGGACGCCAATCACGGGGGCCTACGAGCAGTACTTC	CASSGGTPITGAYEQYF
TRBV5-1	.	TRBJ1-4	TGCGCCAGCAGCTTGTTGGTGCCAGAAACCGAAAAACTGTTTTTT	CASSLLVPETEKLFF
TRBV5-1	TRBD2	TRBJ2-7	TGCGCCAGCAGCTCGGGACTAGCGGGGGAAAGCTCCTACGAGCAGTACTTC	CASSSGLAGESSYEQYF
TRBV25-1	TRBD1	TRBJ1-2	TGTGCCAGCACTGCAACAGGGGGGAGTGTTGGCTACACCTTC	CASTATGGSVGYTF
TRBV27	.	TRBJ2-2	TGTGCCACCCGCTATGGAGGGTACACCGGGGAGCTGTTTTTT	CATRYGGYTGELFF
TRBV12-5	.	TRBJ1-2	TGTGCTAGTGGTTCACGACAGGCCGGTTATGGCTACACCTTC	CASGSRQAGYGYTF
TRBV7-8	TRBD2	TRBJ2-5	TGTGCCAGCAGCTATAGTACGGGACTAGCGGCATCGCGGACCCAGTACTTC	CASSYSTGLAASRTQYF
TRBV9	.	TRBJ2-7	TGTGCCAGCAGCCCTCAGGAGGGTTCGAAAGGGCAGTACTTC	CASSPQEGSKGQYF
TRBV18	.	TRBJ2-7	TGTGCCAGCTCACCAGGTTCCCGACAGTGGGCCGGGCTTGACGAGCAGTACTTC	CASSPGSRQWAGLDEQYF
TRBV18	.	TRBJ2-7	TGTGCCAGCTCACCAACAGACTACGAGCAGTACTTC	CASSPTDYEQYF
TRBV11-3	.	TRBJ1-1	TGTGCCAGCAGCTTGGGGGGTGCGGGTTCGGCTTTCTTT	CASSLGGAGSAFF
TRBV4-1	.	TRBJ1-1	TGCGCCAGCAGCCTCCCTCGAGGGGGGAACACTGAAGCTTTCTTT	CASSLPRGGNTEAFF
TRBV5-4	TRBD2	TRBJ2-3	TGTGCCAGCAGCTTGTCGGGGGGGCAAACAGATACGCAGTATTTT	CASSLSGGQTDTQYF
TRBV9	.	TRBJ2-1	TGTGCCAGCAGCGTACTCGGTTACAATGAGCAGTTCTTC	CASSVLGYNEQFF
TRBV6-1	TRBD2	TRBJ2-7	TGTGCCAGCAGTGTGGCTAGCGGGGATTACGAGCAGTACTTC	CASSVASGDYEQYF
TRBV2	.	TRBJ1-2	TGTGCCAGCGGAGAGGGACTCCGTCCCTACACCTTC	CASGEGLRPYTF
TRBV10-3	TRBD2	TRBJ2-7	TGTGCCATCAAGGCGACTAGCCGCTCCTACGAGCAGTACTTC	CAIKATSRSYEQYF
TRBV18	TRBD1	TRBJ1-6	TGTGCCAGCTCTGCCGGGACAGATAATTCACCCCTCCACTTT	CASSAGTDNSPLHF
TRBV19	TRBD1	TRBJ1-5	TGTGCCAGTCGCCGGGACAGGGGCCGCAATCAGCCCCAGCATTTT	CASRRDRGRNQPQHF
TRBV9	TRBD2	TRBJ2-2	TGTGCCAGCAGCCATCTAGCGGGGGGTACCGGGGAGCTGTTTTTT	CASSHLAGGTGELFF
TRBV21-1	.	TRBJ2-7	TGTGCCAGCGCCGGGACAGGGTGCCGGTGCGAGCAGTACTTC	CASAGTGCRCEQYF
TRBV7-8	TRBD1	TRBJ2-3	TGTGCCAGCAGCTCGGGACAGCATGATACGCAGTATTTT	CASSSGQHDTQYF
TRBV28	TRBD1	TRBJ2-7	TGTGCCAGCAGTTTACGACAGGGGACTTTCGAGCAGTACTTC	CASSLRQGTFEQYF
TRBV6-1	.	TRBJ1-1	TGTGCCAGCAGTGAGGGTTGGGGCATGAACACTGAAGCTTTCTTT	CASSEGWGMNTEAFF
TRBV28	.	TRBJ2-5	TGTGCCAGCAGTCCTGTCGGGCGGAGGGGAGAGACCCAGTACTTC	CASSPVGRRGETQYF
TRBV2	.	TRBJ1-2	TGTGCCAGCCAGGAGGGCAGGGCTGGCTACACCTTC	CASQEGRAGYTF
TRBV6-5	TRBD2	TRBJ2-5	TGTGCCAGCAGTCCACGCAGCGGGAGGGAGGCCCAGTACTTC	CASSPRSGREAQYF
TRBV11-3	.	TRBJ2-2	TGTGCCAGCAGCCCCGGCTCGCCGGGCACCGGGGAGCTGTTTTTT	CASSPGSPGTGELFF
TRBV18	TRBD1	TRBJ1-2	TGTGCCAGCTCACCGAGGGACAGGACAAACTATGGCTACACCTTC	CASSPRDRTNYGYTF
TRBV28	TRBD1	TRBJ1-1	TGTGCCAGCAGTCAGGGGGATTTGAACACTGAAGCTTTCTTT	CASSQGDLNTEAFF
TRBV19	.	TRBJ2-7	TGTGCCAGTAGTCCGACAAGGGGGTCCTACGAGCAGTACTTC	CASSPTRGSYEQYF
TRBV5-6	TRBD1	TRBJ1-4	TGTGCCAGCAGCGGTTCAGGGGGTCGAACTAATGAAAAACTGTTTTTT	CASSGSGGRTNEKLFF
TRBV5-1	TRBD1	TRBJ1-2	TGCGCCAGCAGCTCTTCTGAGGACTACAGGGGGATCTCCTTC	CASSSSEDYRGISF
TRBV7-9	TRBD1	TRBJ1-2	TGTGCCAGCAGCCAGGGTACAGGGGGCGCGGGAGGCTACACCTTC	CASSQGTGGAGGYTF
TRBV18	.	TRBJ1-1	TGTGCCAGCTCACCACCCCGGAACACTGAAGCTTTCTTT	CASSPPRNTEAFF
TRBV9	.	TRBJ1-1	TGTGCCAGCAGCGTGTCAGGGGAGAGGACTGAAGCTTTCTTT	CASSVSGERTEAFF
TRBV9	TRBD2	TRBJ2-1	TGTGCCAGCAGCGTAGGTTCTAGCGGGGGCAAACTGAGCTCCTACAATGAGCAGTTCTTC	CASSVGSSGGKLSSYNEQFF
TRBV6-1	TRBD1	TRBJ2-7	TGTGCCAGCCGGGACAGGAGATACGAGCAGTACTTC	CASRDRRYEQYF
TRBV7-9	TRBD1	TRBJ1-4	TGTGCCAGCAGCTTTGCCGGGACAGGGGTCGAAAAACTGTTTTTT	CASSFAGTGVEKLFF
TRBV25-1	.	TRBJ2-7	TGTGCCAGCAGTGCCGGGACAAAGACCTACGAGCAGTACTTC	CASSAGTKTYEQYF